The present TCR beta chain was sequenced within a study of blood T cell repertoires in COVID-19. For the study at large: Sources were T cells, B-cell-depleted T cells, or PBMCs; the material itself was cDNA or gDNA.

How the authors handled the data: Reference gene primer amplification yielded estimated nucleated cell counts. Using immunoSEQ multiplex PCR, the repertoire was profiled, and TCRdb retains in-frame clones only, with some absent. The V and J calls and clone size are taken from that table; D and trimming were inferred from the DNA. The sample holds over 200,000 clones, about 83% seen once. The CDR3 extends over 10 amino acids. Germline V gene sequence: CDR1 MNHEY, CDR2 SVGAGI. As regards this clone: One end of the junction fails to match germline, which may point to a read error.

The source is a man in his sixties who had recovered from COVID-19. J is TRBJ1-2 and V is TRBV6-5; TRBD1 matches at 7 bases. Sequenced input: peripheral blood. CDR3 in amino acids: CASSYQGQNF. As DNA, the CDR3 is TGTGCCAGCAGTTACCAGGGACAGAACTTC.